This T cell receptor beta chain is from a study of blood T cell repertoires in COVID-19. Turning to the study itself: Spain, Italy and the United States supplied samples that represented acute and convalescent COVID-19. Sample material is recorded as cDNA or gDNA derived from T cells, B-cell-depleted T cells, or PBMCs.

Original analysis: Estimated nucleated cell counts came from reference gene primer amplification. TCRdb's table, derived via immunoSEQ multiplex PCR, lists solely in-frame clones and lacks some. The D gene and trimming were derived from the DNA, and the V and J assignments and clone size from that table. The data show some 200,000 clones, approximately 90% seen once. Trimming pared 2 bases from V and 3 bases from J, leaving 11 bases between. The CDR3 spans 15 residues. Germline V gene lookup returns CDR1 MDHEN and CDR2 SYDVKM. This clone was seen a few times. The sample consisted of peripheral blood. The genes are TRBV28 and TRBJ1-5; no firm D call. The TCR sequence derives from an elderly man with acute or convalescent COVID-19. This CDR3 is CASSLRQVPNQPQHF. CDR3 DNA: TGTGCCAGCAGTTTACGGCAGGTCCCCAATCAGCCCCAGCATTTT.